This TCR beta chain comes out of a study of blood T cell repertoires in COVID-19. The wider study: The samples span acute and convalescent COVID-19 from the United States, Italy and Spain.

Germline V gene lookup returns CDR1 LNHDA and CDR2 SQIVND (reference sequence). V lost 7 bases and J 7 bases, leaving 22 bases between the germline ends. The length of the CDR3 is 15 residues. Libraries were prepared by immunoSEQ multiplex PCR; TCRdb keeps only in-frame clonotypes and omits some of them. The sample records around 80,000 clones, about 68% being singletons. The V call is TRBV19, the J call TRBJ2-5; D unresolved. The material sequenced was peripheral blood. This receptor was obtained from a man aged 50 or older with active or convalescent COVID-19. The CDR3 coding sequence is TGTGCCAGTACCCCCTCCGGAGCCCCGCCGGGGACCCAGTACTTC. Its translation: CASTPSGAPPGTQYF.